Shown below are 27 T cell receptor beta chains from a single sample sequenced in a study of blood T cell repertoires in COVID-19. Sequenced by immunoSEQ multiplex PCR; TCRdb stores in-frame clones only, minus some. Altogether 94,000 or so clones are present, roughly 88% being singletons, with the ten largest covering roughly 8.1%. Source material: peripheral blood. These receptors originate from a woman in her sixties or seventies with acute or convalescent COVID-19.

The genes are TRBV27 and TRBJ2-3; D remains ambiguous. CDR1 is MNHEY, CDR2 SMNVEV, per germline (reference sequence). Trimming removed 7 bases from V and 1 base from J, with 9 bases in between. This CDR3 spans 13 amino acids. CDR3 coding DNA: TGTGCCAGCATACTCCTGGGCACAGATACGCAGTATTTT. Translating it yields CASILLGTDTQYF.

The CDR3 sequence is CASRAGGATNEKLFF. For the CDR3, the DNA is TGTGCCAGCAGGGCGGGGGGGGCAACTAATGAAAAACTGTTTTTT. V usage is TRBV2 and J usage is TRBJ1-4, with D maybe TRBD1 (5 bases). Germline V CDR1 and CDR2: SNHLY, FYNNEI. V was shortened by 6 bases and J by 0 bases, with 11 bases between the two germline ends. The CDR3 extends over 15 amino acids.

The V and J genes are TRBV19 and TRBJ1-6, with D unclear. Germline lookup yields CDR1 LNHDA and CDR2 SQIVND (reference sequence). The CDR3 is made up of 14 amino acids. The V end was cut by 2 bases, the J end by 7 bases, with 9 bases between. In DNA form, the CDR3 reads TGTGCCAGTAGTATACTCCAGGCCAATTCACCCCTCCACTTT. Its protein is CASSILQANSPLHF.

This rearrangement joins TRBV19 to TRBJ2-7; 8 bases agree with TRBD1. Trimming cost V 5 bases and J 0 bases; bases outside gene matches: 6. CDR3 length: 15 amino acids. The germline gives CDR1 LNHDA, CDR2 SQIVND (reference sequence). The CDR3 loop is CASSYGTGISYEQYF. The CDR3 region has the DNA TGTGCCAGTAGTTACGGGACAGGCATCTCCTACGAGCAGTACTTC.

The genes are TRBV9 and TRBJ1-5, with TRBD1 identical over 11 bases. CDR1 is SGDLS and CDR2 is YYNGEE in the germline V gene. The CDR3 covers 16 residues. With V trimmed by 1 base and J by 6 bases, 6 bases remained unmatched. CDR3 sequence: CASSVSPDRGRQPQHF. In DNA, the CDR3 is TGTGCCAGCAGCGTATCCCCGGACAGGGGGCGTCAGCCCCAGCATTTT.

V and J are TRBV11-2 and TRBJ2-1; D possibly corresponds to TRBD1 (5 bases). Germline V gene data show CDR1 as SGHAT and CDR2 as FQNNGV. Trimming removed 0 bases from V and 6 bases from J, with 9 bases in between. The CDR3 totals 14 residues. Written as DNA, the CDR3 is TGTGCCAGCAGCTTAGACAGGGTGGGCAATGAGCAGTTCTTC. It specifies CASSLDRVGNEQFF.

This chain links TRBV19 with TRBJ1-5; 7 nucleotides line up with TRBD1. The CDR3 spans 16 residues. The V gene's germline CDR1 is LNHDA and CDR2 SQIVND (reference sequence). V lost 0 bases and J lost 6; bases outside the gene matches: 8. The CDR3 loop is CASSIELGGLTQPQHF. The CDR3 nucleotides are TGTGCCAGTAGTATAGAACTAGGGGGCCTCACTCAGCCCCAGCATTTT. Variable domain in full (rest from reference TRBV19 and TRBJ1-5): DGGITQSPKYLFRKEGQNVTLSCEQNLNHDAMYWYRQDPGQGLRLIYYSQIVNDFQKGDIAEGYSVSREKKESFPLTVTSAQKNPTAFYLCASSIELGGLTQPQHFGDGTRLSIL.

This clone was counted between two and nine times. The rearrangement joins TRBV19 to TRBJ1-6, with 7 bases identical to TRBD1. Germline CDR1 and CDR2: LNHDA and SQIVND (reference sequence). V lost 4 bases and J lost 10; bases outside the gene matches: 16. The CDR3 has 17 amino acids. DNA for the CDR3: TGTGCCAGTAGTACAAAGGACAGGAGGGGTATCCGCTCACCCCTCCACTTT. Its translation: CASSTKDRRGIRSPLHF.

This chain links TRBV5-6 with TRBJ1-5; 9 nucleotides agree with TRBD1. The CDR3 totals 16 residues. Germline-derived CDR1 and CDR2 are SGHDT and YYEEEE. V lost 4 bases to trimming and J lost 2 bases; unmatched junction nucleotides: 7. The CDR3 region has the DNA TGTGCCAGCAGCCCCGGACAGGGGAGAGGCAATCAGCCCCAGCATTTT. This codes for CASSPGQGRGNQPQHF.

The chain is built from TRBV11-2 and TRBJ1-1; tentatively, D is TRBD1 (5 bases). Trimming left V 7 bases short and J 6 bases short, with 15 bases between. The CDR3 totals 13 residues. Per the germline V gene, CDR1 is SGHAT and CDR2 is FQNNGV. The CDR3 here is CASTKGFKAEAFF. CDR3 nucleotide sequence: TGTGCCAGCACCAAGGGGTTTAAGGCTGAAGCTTTCTTT.

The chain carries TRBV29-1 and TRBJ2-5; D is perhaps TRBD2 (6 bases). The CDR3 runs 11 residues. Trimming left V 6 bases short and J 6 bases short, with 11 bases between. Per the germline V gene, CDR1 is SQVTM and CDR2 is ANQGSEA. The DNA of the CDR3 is TGCAGCGTACGGGGGTATAAGACCCAGTACTTC. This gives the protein CSVRGYKTQYF.

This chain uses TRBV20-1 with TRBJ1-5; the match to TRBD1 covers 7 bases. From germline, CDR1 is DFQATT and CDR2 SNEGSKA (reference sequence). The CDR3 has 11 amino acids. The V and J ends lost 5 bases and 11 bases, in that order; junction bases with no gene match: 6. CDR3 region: CSAPTGLAQHF. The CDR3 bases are TGCAGTGCTCCGACAGGGCTGGCCCAGCATTTT.

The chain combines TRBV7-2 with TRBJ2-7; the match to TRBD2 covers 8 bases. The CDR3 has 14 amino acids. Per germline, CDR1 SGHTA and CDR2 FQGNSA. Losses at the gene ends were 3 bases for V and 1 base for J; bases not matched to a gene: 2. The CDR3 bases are TGTGCCAGCAGCTTGTCTAGCGGGTCCTACGAGCAGTACTTC. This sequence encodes CASSLSSGSYEQYF.

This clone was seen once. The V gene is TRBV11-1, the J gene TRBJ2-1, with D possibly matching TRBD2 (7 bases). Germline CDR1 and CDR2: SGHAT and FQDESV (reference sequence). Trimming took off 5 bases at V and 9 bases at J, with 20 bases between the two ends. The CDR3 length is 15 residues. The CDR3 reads CASSPSRGAWVEQFF. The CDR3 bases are TGTGCCAGCAGCCCGAGTCGGGGGGCCTGGGTTGAGCAGTTCTTC.

The CDR3 DNA follows: TGTGCCAGTAGACGGGACAGGGAGTTCAATCAGCCCCAGCATTTT. Protein product: CASRRDREFNQPQHF. This chain joins TRBV19 and TRBJ1-5; 9 positions agree with TRBD1. There are 15 residues in the CDR3. The trim removed 6 bases at V and 3 bases at J, leaving 6 bases unmatched. The germline V gene encodes CDR1 LNHDA and CDR2 SQIVND (reference sequence).

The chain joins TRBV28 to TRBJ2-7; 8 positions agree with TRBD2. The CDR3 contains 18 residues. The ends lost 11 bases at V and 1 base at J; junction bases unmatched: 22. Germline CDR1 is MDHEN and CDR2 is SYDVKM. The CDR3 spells CAAHRGGVADSSSYEQYF. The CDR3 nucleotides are TGTGCCGCTCACCGGGGGGGGGTGGCTGACTCAAGTTCCTACGAGCAGTACTTC. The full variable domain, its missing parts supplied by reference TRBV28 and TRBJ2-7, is DVKVTQSSRYLVKRTGEKVFLECVQDMDHENMFWYRQDPGLGLRLIYFSYDVKMKEKGDIPEGYSVSREKKERFSLILESASTNQTSMYLCAAHRGGVADSSSYEQYFGPGTRLTVT.

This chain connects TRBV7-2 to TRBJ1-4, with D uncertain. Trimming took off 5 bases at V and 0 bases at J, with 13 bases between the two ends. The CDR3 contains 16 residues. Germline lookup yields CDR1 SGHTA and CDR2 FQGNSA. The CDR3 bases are TGTGCCAGCAGCCGCCCGAGACTGGCAACTAATGAAAAACTGTTTTTT. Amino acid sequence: CASSRPRLATNEKLFF.

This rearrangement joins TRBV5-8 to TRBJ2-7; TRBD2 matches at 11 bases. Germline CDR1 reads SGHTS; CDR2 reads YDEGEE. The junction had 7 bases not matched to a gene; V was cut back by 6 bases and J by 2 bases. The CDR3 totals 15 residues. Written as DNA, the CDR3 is TGTGCCAGCACCAACATAGCGGGGGGGGCCTACGAGCAGTACTTC. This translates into CASTNIAGGAYEQYF.

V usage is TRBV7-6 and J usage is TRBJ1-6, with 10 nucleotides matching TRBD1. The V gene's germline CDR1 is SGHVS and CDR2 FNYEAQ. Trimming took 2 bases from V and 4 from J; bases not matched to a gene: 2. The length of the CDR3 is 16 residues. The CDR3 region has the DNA TGTGCCAGCAGCTTAAAGGGACAGGGGTATAATTCACCCCTCCACTTT. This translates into CASSLKGQGYNSPLHF. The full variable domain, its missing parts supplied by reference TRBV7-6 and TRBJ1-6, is GAGVSQSPRYKVTKRGQDVALRCDPISGHVSLYWYRQALGQGPEFLTYFNYEAQQDKSGLPNDRFSAERPEGSISTLTIQRTEQRDSAMYRCASSLKGQGYNSPLHFGNGTRLTVT.

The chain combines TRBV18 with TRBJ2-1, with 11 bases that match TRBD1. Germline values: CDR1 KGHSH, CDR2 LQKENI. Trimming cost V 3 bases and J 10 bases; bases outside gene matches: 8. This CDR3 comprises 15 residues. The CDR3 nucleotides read TGTGCCAGCTCACCCGGACAGGGGGCGACGAACGAGCAGTTCTTC. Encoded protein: CASSPGQGATNEQFF.

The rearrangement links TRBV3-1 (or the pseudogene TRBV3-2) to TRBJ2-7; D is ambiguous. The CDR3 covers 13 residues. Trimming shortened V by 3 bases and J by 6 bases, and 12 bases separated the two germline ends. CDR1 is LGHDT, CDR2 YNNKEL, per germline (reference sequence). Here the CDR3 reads CASSHDSAGEQYF. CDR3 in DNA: TGTGCCAGCAGCCACGATAGTGCCGGCGAGCAGTACTTC.

The CDR3 sequence: CATSDATSGTTDTQYF. The CDR3 coding sequence is TGTGCCACCAGTGATGCTACTAGCGGGACCACAGATACGCAGTATTTT. This chain joins TRBV24-1 and TRBJ2-3; TRBD2 matches at 10 bases. V gave up 3 bases and J gave up 2 bases; unmatched junction bases: 4. CDR3 length equals 16 residues. Germline CDR1 is KGHDR and CDR2 is SFDVKD.

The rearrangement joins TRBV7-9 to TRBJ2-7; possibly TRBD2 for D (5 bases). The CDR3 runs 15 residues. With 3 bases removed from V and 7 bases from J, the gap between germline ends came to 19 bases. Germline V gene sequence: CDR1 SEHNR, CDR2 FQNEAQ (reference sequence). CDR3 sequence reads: CASSLGNGLGGEQYF. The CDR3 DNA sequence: TGTGCCAGCAGCTTGGGAAACGGACTTGGCGGGGAGCAGTACTTC.

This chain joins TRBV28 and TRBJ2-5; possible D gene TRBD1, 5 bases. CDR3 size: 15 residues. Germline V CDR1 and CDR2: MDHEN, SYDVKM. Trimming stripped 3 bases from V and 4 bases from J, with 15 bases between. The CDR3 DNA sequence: TGTGCCAGCAGTTTTCAGGGCCTAAGAAGAGAGACCCAGTACTTC. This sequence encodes CASSFQGLRRETQYF.

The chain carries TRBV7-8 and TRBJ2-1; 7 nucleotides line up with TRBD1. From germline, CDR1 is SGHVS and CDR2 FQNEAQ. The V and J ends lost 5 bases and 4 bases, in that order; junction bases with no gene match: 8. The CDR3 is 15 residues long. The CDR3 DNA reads TGTGCCAGCAGCGACAGGGATGAACCATACAATGAGCAGTTCTTC. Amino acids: CASSDRDEPYNEQFF. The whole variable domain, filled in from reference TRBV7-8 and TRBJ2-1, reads GAGVSQSPRYKVAKRGQDVALRCDPISGHVSLFWYQQALGQGPEFLTYFQNEAQLDKSGLPSDRFFAERPEGSVSTLKIQRTQQEDSAVYLCASSDRDEPYNEQFFGPGTRLTVL.

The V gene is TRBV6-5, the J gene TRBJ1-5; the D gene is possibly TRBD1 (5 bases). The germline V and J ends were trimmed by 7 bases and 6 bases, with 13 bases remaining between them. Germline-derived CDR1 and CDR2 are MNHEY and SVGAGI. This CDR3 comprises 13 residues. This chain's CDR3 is CASTVSQGQPQHF. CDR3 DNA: TGTGCCAGCACAGTGAGCCAGGGTCAGCCCCAGCATTTT.

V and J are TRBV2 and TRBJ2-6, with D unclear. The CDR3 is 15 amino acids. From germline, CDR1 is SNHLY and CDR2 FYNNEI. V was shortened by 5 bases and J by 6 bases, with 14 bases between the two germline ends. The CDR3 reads CASSLPGIKANVLTF. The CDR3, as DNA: TGTGCCAGCAGTCTCCCGGGTATCAAGGCCAACGTCCTGACTTTC.